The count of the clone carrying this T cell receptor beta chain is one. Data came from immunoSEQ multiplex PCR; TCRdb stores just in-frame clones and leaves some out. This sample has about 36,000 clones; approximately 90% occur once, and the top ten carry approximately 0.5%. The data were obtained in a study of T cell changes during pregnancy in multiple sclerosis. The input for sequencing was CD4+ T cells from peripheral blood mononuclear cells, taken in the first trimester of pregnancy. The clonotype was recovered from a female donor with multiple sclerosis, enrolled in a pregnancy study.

The CDR3 is CASSPAVGRAYEQYF. In nucleotides, the CDR3 is TGTGCCAGCAGCCCGGCGGTGGGCAGGGCCTACGAGCAGTACTTC. The chain has TRBV7-3 and TRBJ2-7; a possible D gene is TRBD1 (5 bases). V lost 5 bases, J lost 2 bases, and 16 bases lay in between. CDR3 length equals 15 residues. The germline V gene has CDR1 SGHTA and CDR2 FQGTGA.